The clone carrying this T cell receptor (beta chain) was picked up many times. Antigen: not known. The data are from a study of T cells in Graves' hyperthyroidism and ophthalmopathy. For the study at large: Peripheral blood was acquired at first diagnosis, ahead of any therapy whatsoever. Study-wide results and limits: Expanded thyroid clonotypes (above 0.001) were mostly also found in blood.

Amplification targeted TCR beta CDR3 regions from RNA transcripts. HTBI primers were the set used in a first-round RT-PCR of the TCR CDR3. TCRdb re-called the multiplex PCR reads through MiXCR, storing one row per CDR3 protein. The table has roughly 400,000 distinct CDR3 sequences, about 14% seen once. Uncontrolled infection, other autoimmune disease, pregnancy and lactation each barred patients from inclusion. Together with thyroid ultrasound, orbital computed tomography, serum thyroxine and TRAb, clinical symptoms were used for diagnoses. The CDR3 extends over 14 amino acids. Germline assignment: CDR1 SGHRS and CDR2 YFSETQ. V lost 2 bases to trimming and J lost 7 bases; unmatched junction nucleotides: 8.

V gene TRBV5-1 combines with J gene TRBJ1-1; 7 bases align to TRBD1. This TCR came from a man in his fifties with Graves' ophthalmopathy. What was sequenced was blood. CDR3 coding DNA: TGCGCCAGCAGCTTCTACAGGGGAGGCGATGAAGCTTTCTTT. This gives the protein CASSFYRGGDEAFF.